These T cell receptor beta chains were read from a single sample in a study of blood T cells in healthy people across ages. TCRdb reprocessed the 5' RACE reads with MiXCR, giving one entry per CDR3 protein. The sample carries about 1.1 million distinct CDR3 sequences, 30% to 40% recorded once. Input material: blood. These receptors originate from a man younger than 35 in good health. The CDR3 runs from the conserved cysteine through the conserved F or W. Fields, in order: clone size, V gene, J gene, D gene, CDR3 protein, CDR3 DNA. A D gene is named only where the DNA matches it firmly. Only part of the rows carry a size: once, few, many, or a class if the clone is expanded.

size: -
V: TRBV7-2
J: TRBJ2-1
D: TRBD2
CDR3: CASSPSGGESYNEQFF
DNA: TGTGCCAGCAGCCCCAGCGGGGGAGAATCCTACAATGAGCAGTTCTTC

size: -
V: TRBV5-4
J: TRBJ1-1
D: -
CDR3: CASSLANRETEAFF
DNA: TGTGCCAGCAGCTTGGCGAACAGGGAAACTGAAGCTTTCTTT

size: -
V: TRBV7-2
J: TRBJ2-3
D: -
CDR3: CASSLKGRPLDTQYF
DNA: TGTGCCAGCAGCTTAAAGGGACGACCCTTAGATACGCAGTATTTT

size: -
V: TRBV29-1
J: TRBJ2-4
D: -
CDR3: CSVVELAKNIQYF
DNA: TGCAGCGTTGTCGAACTAGCCAAAAACATTCAGTACTTC

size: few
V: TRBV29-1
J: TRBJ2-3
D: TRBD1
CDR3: CSVDMTGGTDTQYF
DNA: TGCAGCGTAGACATGACAGGGGGGACAGATACGCAGTATTTT

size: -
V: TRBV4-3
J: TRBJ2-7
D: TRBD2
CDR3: CASSPYLAGNNEQYF
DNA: TGCGCCAGCAGCCCCTACCTAGCGGGGAACAATGAGCAGTACTTC

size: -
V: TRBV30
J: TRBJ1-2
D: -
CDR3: CAWSDITVDYGYTF
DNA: TGTGCCTGGAGTGATATTACAGTAGACTATGGCTACACCTTC

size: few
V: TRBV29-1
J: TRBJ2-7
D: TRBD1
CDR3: CSVEDQQGENYEQYF
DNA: TGCAGCGTTGAAGATCAACAGGGGGAGAACTACGAGCAGTACTTC

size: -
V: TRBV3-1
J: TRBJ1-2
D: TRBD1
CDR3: CASSQSLLGGGYGYTF
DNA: TGTGCCAGCAGCCAAAGTCTTTTAGGGGGCGGCTATGGCTACACCTTC

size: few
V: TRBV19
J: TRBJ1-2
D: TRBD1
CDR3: CASSHRGSGGYTF
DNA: TGTGCCAGTAGTCACAGGGGCTCGGGTGGCTACACCTTC

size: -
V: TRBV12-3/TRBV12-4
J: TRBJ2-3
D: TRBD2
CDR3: CASSLAVFFEPGLSTDTQYF
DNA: TGTGCCAGCAGTTTAGCGGTTTTTTTTGAGCCGGGACTATCGACAGATACGCAGTATTTT

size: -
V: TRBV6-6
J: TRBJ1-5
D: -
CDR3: CASRLGPSNQPQHF
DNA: TGTGCCAGCAGACTCGGTCCTAGCAATCAGCCCCAGCATTTT

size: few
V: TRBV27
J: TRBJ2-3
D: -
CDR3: CASSPPDTQNRDTQYF
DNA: TGTGCCAGCAGTCCCCCGGACACCCAAAACCGAGATACGCAGTATTTT

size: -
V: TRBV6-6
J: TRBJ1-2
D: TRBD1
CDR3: CASSSTRDRQSYGYTF
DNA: TGTGCCAGCAGCTCTACCCGGGACAGACAAAGCTATGGCTACACCTTC

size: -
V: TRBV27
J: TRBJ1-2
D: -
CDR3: CASSLFQGYGYTF
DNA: TGTGCCAGCAGTTTATTCCAGGGGTATGGCTACACCTTC

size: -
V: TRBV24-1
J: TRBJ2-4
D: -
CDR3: CATSESTSPGIQYF
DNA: TGTGCCACCAGTGAGTCCACTAGCCCGGGCATTCAGTACTTC

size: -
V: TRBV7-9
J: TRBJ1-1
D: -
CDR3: CASSHYTDLNTEAFF
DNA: TGTGCCAGCAGTCATTATACGGACCTGAACACTGAAGCTTTCTTT

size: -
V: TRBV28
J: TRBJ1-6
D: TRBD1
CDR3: CASSRQGNSPPHF
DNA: TGTGCCAGCAGCCGACAGGGTAATTCACCCCCCCACTTT

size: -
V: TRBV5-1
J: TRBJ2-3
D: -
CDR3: CASSLASREDTQYF
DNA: TGCGCCAGCAGCTTGGCATCCCGGGAAGATACGCAGTATTTT

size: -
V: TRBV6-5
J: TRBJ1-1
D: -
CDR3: CASSRRQEMNTEAFF
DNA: TGTGCCAGCAGCAGAAGACAGGAAATGAACACTGAAGCTTTCTTT

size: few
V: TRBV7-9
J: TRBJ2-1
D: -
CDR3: CASSFSSPDPHGQFF
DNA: TGTGCCAGCAGCTTTAGTTCGCCGGACCCCCACGGTCAGTTCTTC

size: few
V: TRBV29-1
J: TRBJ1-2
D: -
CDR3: CSVLTLGGYGYTF
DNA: TGCAGCGTTCTTACCCTAGGGGGCTATGGCTACACCTTC

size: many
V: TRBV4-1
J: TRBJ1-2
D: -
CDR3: CASSQVLGDGYTF
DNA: TGCGCCAGCAGCCAAGTTTTGGGTGATGGCTACACCTTC

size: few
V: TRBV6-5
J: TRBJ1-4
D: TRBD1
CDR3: CASRPDRDATNEKLFF
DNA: TGTGCCAGCAGACCCGACAGGGATGCAACTAATGAAAAACTGTTTTTT

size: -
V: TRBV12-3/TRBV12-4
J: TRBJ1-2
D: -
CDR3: CASTGGTGRDYGYTF
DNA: TGTGCCAGCACTGGGGGCACGGGCAGGGACTATGGCTACACCTTC

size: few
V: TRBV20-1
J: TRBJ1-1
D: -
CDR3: CSANSPRGGSNTEAFF
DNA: TGCAGTGCCAACTCTCCTCGAGGGGGTTCGAACACTGAAGCTTTCTTT

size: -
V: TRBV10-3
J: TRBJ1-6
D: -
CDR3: CAISESFGGGSYNSPLHF
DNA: TGTGCCATCAGTGAGTCCTTCGGCGGGGGCTCCTATAATTCACCCCTCCACTTT

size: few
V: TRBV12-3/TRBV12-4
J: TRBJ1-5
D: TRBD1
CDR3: CASSGTGWNQPQHF
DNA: TGTGCCAGCAGCGGGACAGGGTGGAATCAGCCCCAGCATTTT

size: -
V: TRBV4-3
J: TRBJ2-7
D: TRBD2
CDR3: CASSQSGTSLNEQYF
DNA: TGCGCCAGCAGCCAATCCGGGACTAGTCTCAACGAGCAGTACTTC

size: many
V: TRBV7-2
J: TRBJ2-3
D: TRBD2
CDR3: CASSLATSADTQYF
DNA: TGTGCCAGCAGCTTAGCAACTAGCGCAGATACGCAGTATTTT

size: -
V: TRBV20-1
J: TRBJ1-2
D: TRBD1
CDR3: CSAISGGADYGYTF
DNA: TGCAGTGCAATCTCAGGGGGCGCGGACTATGGCTACACCTTC

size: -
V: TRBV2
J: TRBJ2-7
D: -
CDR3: CASGGRGIYEQYF
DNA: TGTGCCAGCGGAGGTCGAGGGATTTACGAGCAGTACTTC

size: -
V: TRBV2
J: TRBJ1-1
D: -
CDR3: CASSVRRMSTEAFF
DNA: TGTGCCAGCAGTGTACGGCGAATGAGCACTGAAGCTTTCTTT

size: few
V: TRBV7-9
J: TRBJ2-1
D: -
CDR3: CASSFKETQFF
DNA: TGTGCCAGCAGCTTTAAAGAGACCCAGTTCTTC

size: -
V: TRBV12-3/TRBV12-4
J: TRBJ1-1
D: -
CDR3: CATELDSSNTEAFF
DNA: TGTGCCACCGAGCTTGACAGCTCCAACACTGAAGCTTTCTTT

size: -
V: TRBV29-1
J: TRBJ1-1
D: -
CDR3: CSVRGRATLGAFF
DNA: TGCAGCGTCCGAGGCAGGGCGACATTGGGAGCTTTCTTT

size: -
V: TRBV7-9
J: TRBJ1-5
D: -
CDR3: CASSLARTNQPQHF
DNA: TGTGCCAGCAGCTTAGCTCGGACGAATCAGCCCCAGCATTTT

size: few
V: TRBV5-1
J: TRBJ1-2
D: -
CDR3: CASSPEVRRDGNYGYTF
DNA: TGCGCCAGCAGCCCGGAAGTCCGCAGGGATGGTAACTATGGCTACACCTTC

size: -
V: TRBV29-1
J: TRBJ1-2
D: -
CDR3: CSAAAGGPNYGYTF
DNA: TGCAGCGCAGCTGCCGGGGGCCCTAACTATGGCTACACCTTC

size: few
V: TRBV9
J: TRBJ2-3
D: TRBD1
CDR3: CASSVDRGPKDTQYF
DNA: TGTGCCAGCAGCGTAGACAGGGGGCCCAAAGATACGCAGTATTTT

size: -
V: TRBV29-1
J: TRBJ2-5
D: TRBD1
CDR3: CSADRTGNQETQYF
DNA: TGCAGCGCCGACAGGACAGGGAACCAAGAGACCCAGTACTTC

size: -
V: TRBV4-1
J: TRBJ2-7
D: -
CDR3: CASSQAETGNEQYF
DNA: TGCGCCAGCAGCCAAGCGGAGACAGGCAATGAGCAGTACTTC

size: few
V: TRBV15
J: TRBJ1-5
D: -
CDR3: CATSRDGLSNQPQHF
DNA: TGTGCCACCAGCAGAGATGGGCTTAGCAATCAGCCCCAGCATTTT

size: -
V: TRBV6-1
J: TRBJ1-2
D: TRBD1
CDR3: CASSVAGTGRYGYTF
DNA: TGTGCCAGCAGTGTAGCCGGGACAGGACGCTATGGCTACACCTTC

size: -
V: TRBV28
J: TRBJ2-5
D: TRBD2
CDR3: CASSLAGGQYNEQYF
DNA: TGTGCCAGCAGTTTAGCGGGGGGCCAATACAATGAGCAGTACTTC

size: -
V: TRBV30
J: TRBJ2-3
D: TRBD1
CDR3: CAWATGGTDTQYF
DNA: TGTGCCTGGGCTACAGGGGGGACAGATACGCAGTATTTT

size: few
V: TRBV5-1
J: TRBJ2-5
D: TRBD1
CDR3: CASSLNPSDRGLQETQYF
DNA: TGCGCCAGCAGCTTAAATCCCTCGGACAGGGGGCTACAAGAGACCCAGTACTTC

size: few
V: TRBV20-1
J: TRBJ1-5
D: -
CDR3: CSATLGRGNQPQHF
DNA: TGCAGTGCTACATTAGGCAGGGGCAATCAGCCCCAGCATTTT

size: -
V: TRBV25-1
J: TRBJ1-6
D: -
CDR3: CASSAAGVYNSPLHF
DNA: TGTGCCAGCAGTGCCGCAGGTGTCTATAATTCACCCCTCCACTTT

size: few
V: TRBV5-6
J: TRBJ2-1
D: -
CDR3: CASSLTSANEQFF
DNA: TGTGCCAGCAGCTTGACTAGTGCCAATGAGCAGTTCTTC

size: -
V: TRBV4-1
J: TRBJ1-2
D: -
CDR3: CASSQVGIHYGYTF
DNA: TGCGCCAGCAGCCAAGTGGGCATACACTATGGCTACACCTTC

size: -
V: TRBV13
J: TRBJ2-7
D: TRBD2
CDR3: CASSTPEREYNEQYF
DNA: TGTGCCAGCAGCACCCCTGAGCGGGAGTACAATGAGCAGTACTTC